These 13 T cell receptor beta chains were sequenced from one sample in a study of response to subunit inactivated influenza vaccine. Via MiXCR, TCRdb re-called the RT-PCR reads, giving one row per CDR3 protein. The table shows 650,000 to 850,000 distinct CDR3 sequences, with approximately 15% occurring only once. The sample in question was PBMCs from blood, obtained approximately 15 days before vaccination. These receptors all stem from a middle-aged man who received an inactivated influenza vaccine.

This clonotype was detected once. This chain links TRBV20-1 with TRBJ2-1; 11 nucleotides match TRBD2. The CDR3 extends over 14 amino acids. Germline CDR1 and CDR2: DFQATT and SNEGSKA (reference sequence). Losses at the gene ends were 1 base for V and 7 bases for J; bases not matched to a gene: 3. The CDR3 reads CSARVTSGRNEQFF. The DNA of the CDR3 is TGCAGTGCTAGAGTCACTAGCGGGAGAAATGAGCAGTTCTTC.

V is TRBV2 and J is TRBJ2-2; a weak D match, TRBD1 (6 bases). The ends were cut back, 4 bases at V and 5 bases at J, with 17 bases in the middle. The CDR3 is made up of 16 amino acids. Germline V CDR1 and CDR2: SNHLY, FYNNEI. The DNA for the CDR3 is TGTGCCAGCAGTGGACTCTCCGGGACATCAACCGGGGAGCTGTTTTTT. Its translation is CASSGLSGTSTGELFF.

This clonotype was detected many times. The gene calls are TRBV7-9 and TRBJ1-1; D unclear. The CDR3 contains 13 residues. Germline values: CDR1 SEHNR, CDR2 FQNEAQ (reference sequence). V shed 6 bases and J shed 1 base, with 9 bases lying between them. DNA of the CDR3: TGTGCCAGCAGGCCGATAGAGAACACTGAAGCTTTCTTT. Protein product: CASRPIENTEAFF.

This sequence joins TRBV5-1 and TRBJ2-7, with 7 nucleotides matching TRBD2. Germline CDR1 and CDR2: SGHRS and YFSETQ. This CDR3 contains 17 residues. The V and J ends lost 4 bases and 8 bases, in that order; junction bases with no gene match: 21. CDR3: CASSLGGSRSPPIKQYF. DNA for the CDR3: TGCGCCAGCAGCCTGGGAGGGAGCAGGTCGCCTCCTATAAAGCAGTACTTC.

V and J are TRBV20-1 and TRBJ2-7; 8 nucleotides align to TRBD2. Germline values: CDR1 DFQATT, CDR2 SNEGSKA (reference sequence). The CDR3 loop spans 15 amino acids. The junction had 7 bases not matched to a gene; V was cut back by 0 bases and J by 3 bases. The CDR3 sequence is CSARDQASGFYEQYF. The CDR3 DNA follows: TGCAGTGCTAGAGATCAGGCTAGCGGGTTCTACGAGCAGTACTTC.

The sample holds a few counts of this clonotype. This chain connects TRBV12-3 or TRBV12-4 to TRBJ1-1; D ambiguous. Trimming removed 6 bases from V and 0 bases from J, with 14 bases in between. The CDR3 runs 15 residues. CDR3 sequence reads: CASSPPNRLNTEAFF. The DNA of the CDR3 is TGTGCCAGCAGCCCTCCGAACCGACTGAACACTGAAGCTTTCTTT.

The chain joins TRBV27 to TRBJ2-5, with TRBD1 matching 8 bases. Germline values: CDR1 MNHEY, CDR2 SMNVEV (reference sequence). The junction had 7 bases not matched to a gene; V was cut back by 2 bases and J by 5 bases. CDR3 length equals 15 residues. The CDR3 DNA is TGTGCCAGCAGTTTAAATGGACAGGGACCGGAGACCCAGTACTTC. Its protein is CASSLNGQGPETQYF.

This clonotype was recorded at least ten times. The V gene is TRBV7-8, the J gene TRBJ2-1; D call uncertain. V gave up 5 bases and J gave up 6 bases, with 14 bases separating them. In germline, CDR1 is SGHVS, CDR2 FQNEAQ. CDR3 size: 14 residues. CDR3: CASSGFTPGNEQFF. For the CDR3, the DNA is TGTGCCAGCAGCGGATTCACCCCAGGCAATGAGCAGTTCTTC.

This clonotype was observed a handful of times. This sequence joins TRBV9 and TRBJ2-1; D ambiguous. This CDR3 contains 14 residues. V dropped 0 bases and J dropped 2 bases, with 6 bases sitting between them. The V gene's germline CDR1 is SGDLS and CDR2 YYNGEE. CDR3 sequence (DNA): TGTGCCAGCAGCGTAGCTTGGACCTACAATGAGCAGTTCTTC. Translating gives CASSVAWTYNEQFF.

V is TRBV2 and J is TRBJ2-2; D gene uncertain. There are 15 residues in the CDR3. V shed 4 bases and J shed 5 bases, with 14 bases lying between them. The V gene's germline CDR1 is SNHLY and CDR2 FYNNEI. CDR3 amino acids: CASSGPPIATGELFF. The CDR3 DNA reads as TGTGCCAGCAGTGGACCCCCTATCGCGACCGGGGAGCTGTTTTTT. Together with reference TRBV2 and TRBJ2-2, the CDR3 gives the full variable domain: EPEVTQTPSHQVTQMGQEVILRCVPISNHLYFYWYRQILGQKVEFLVSFYNNEISEKSEIFDDQFSVERPDGSNFTLKIRSTKLEDSAMYFCASSGPPIATGELFFGEGSRLTVL.

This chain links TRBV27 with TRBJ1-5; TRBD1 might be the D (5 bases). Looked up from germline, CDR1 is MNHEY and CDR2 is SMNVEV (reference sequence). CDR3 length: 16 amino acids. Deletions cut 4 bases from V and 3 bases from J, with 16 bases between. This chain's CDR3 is CASSSRWQGNNQPQHF. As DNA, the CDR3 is TGTGCCAGCAGTTCCCGTTGGCAGGGCAACAATCAGCCCCAGCATTTT.

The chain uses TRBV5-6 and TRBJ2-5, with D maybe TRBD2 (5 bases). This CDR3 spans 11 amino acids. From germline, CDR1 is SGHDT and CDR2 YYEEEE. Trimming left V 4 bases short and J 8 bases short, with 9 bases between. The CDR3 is CASSHGLTQYF. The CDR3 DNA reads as TGTGCCAGCAGCCATGGACTTACCCAGTACTTC. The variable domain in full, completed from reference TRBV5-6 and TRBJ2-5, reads DAGVTQSPTHLIKTRGQQVTLRCSPKSGHDTVSWYQQALGQGPQFIFQYYEEEERQRGNFPDRFSGHQFPNYSSELNVNALLLGDSALYLCASSHGLTQYFGPGTRLLVL.

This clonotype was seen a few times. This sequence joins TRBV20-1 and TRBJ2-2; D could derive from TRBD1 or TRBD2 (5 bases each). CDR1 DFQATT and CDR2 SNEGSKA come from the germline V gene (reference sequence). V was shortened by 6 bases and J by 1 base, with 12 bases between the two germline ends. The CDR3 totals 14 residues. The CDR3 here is CSATRDGNTGELFF. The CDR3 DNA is TGCAGTGCAACCCGGGACGGGAACACCGGGGAGCTGTTTTTT.